This TCR beta chain was sequenced during a study of Ad26.COV2.S vaccination and SARS-CoV-2 variants (dated by TCRdb to about 2021). In terms of the full investigation: Donors in the vaccine arm were drawn from COV1001, a phase I-IIa trial of Ad26.COV2.S in healthy adults that was multicentre, randomized, double-blind and placebo-controlled. Throughout the experiments and outcome assessment, investigators stayed blinded to trial group allocation. Ad26.COV2.S was administered intramuscularly at a dose of 5x10^10 or 1x10^11 viral particles, either as one shot or as two shots given 56 days apart. A total of approximately 32 samples were included in the TCR-sequenced set, comprising some 20 Ad26.COV2.S vaccine recipients, 5 placebo recipients and 8 SARS-CoV-2 convalescent individuals. Participants in the trial were split at random into five groups of five each, receiving low-dose or high-dose Ad26.COV2.S once or twice, or else placebo on both occasions. Sequencing of the TCRbeta repertoire served to evaluate the specificity and breadth of SARS-CoV-2-reactive T cell receptors following Ad26.COV2.S vaccination. What the authors observed across the whole study: After vaccination, spike-specific CD8+ and CD4+ T cell responses were reported to show substantial breadth. Higher spike-specific TCR breadth was observed in Ad26.COV2.S recipients than in placebo recipients (P = 0.0014). The authors noted that total T cell responses may have been underestimated by the TCR breadth and depth analyses. Vaccine and placebo recipients had comparable non-spike TCR breadth, which fits with the vaccine containing only spike. The study was not powered to compare responses between vaccine doses or regimens.

The CDR3 holds 14 amino acids from the cysteine to the phenylalanine. Only CDR3 DNA remains: 42 bases, in frame from the first base. CDR1 is given as KGHSH and CDR2 as LQKENI, both from the germline V gene. After removal of 9 bases from V and 2 bases from J, the junction retains 8 bases not matched to a gene. The label giving this sample's treatment or condition can be read as: approximately 18 received Ad26.COV2.S at low or high dose, single or two shots; 5 received placebo; per-sample allocation not given. For vaccine and placebo recipients, repertoires were sequenced using samples collected on day 63 after the first injection. Cohort 1b enrolled 20 to 30 adults aged 18-55 years at a single site in Boston, USA, between 29 July and 7 August 2020. As a vaccine, Ad26.COV2.S was a replication-incompetent adenovirus type 26 vector that expressed a prefusion-stabilized SARS-CoV-2 spike protein derived from the original Wuhan strain.

Comments on this clone: The clone's antigen remains unknown. No base-level quality is on record; no much larger clone is a single base apart.

TCRbeta CDR3 regions were sequenced with the immunoSEQ Assay. After extraction, genomic DNA underwent amplification by bias-controlled multiplex PCR, followed by high-throughput sequencing. On the study's bioinformatics: To quantify the absolute abundance of every unique TCRbeta CDR3 region, sequences were collapsed and filtered. Usable DNA was measured by amplifying reference genes present in all nucleated cells, and TCRbeta template counts were normalized to that usable DNA to estimate T cell fraction. Repertoire TCRs were annotated as SARS-CoV-2-specific when V gene, CDR3 amino acid sequence and J gene were exactly matched to a known reactive TCR set. The reference SARS-CoV-2 TCR set came from MIRA and was filtered for enrichment in COVID-19-positive ImmuneCODE repertoires, removing public or cross-reactive TCRs. Using the MIRA antigens, annotated TCRs were further analysed by specific ORF or by position within an ORF. Depth was the summed frequency of annotated unique rearrangements, while breadth was defined as annotated unique rearrangements over total unique productive rearrangements. TCR breadth was compared between groups using two-sided Wilcoxon rank-sum tests. TCRdb's version of the immuneACCESS table is confined to in-frame rearrangements and falls short of the full clone set. An unresolved V gene accounts for under half of the shortfall where checked; the remainder is of unknown origin. V and J calls plus clone size are reproduced from that table; the DNA served to infer D and trimming. This sample comprises more than 350,000 clones, around 90% of them detected only once. 10% to 15% of the sample comes from the top ten.

Sequencing was performed on peripheral blood, taken in a trial of Ad26.COV2.S vaccine versus placebo. The receptor chain draws on TRBV18 and TRBJ1-2; 8 bases in between match TRBD1. The clonotype was recovered from a person aged 18-65 years who received the Ad26.COV2.S COVID-19 vaccine or a placebo. The DNA is as follows: TGTGCCAGTGTCCAGGGGGCCCTCAACTATGGCTACACCTTC. Its protein is CASVQGALNYGYTF.